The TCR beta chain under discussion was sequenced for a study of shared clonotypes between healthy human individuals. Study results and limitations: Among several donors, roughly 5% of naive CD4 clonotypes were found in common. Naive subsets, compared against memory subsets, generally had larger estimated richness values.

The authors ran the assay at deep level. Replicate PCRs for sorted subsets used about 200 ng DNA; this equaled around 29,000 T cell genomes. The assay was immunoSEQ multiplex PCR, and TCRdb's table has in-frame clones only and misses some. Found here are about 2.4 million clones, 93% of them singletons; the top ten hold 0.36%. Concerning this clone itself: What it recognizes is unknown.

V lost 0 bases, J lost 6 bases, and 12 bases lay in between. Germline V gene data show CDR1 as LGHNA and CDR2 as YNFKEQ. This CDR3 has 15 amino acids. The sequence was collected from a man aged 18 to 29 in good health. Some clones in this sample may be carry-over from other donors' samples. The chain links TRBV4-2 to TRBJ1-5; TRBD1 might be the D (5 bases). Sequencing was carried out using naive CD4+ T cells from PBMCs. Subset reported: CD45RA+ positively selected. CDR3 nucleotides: TGTGCCAGCAGCCAAGATCCAGGGTCGGGTCAGCCCCAGCATTTT. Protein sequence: CASSQDPGSGQPQHF.